This T cell receptor beta chain derives from a study of somatic mutations in cytotoxic T cells in rheumatoid arthritis. Findings of the study overall: Age was associated with higher CD8+ clonality in rheumatoid arthritis patients, not in healthy controls.

After CD4+ and CD8+ cells were isolated by positive magnetic bead selection, their purity was checked by flow cytometry. Assay used: immunoSEQ multiplex PCR; TCRdb lists only in-frame clones, some missing. The repertoire includes tens of thousands of clones, about 80% of them detected once, and around 3% sits in the top ten. The germline V gene has CDR1 SGHDT and CDR2 YYEEEE. This CDR3 has 14 amino acids. With 1 base clipped from V and 2 bases from J, the junction kept 3 bases outside the gene matches. About this clone: The antigen is not known.

What was sequenced was CD8+ T cells sorted from blood. This clonotype originated in a man in his forties in good health. V is TRBV5-6 and J is TRBJ2-7, with 7 bases identical to TRBD2. CDR3 DNA: TGTGCCAGCAGCTTGAAAGCGGGGACCTACGAGCAGTACTTC. It encodes CASSLKAGTYEQYF.